One sample yielded the 4 T cell receptor beta chains listed below, sequenced in a study of CD8+ T cells in alopecia areata. Extraction and reverse transcription of RNA yielded cDNA as the sequencing template. TCRdb's table, derived via immunoSEQ multiplex PCR, lists solely in-frame clones and lacks some. Counted here are about 190,000 clones, around 56% occurring once; the ten biggest clones make up approximately 0.7%. Documented treatment: oral pan-JAK inhibitor, 5-10 mg twice daily. The specimen was CD4+ T cells sorted from blood, collected at week 4, from a patient treated with tofacitinib. These receptors were obtained from a human donor with alopecia areata.

The chain uses TRBV15 and TRBJ2-6; D is ambiguous. The CDR3 loop spans 16 amino acids. Per the germline V gene, CDR1 is LNHNV and CDR2 is YYDKDF (reference sequence). V gave up 0 bases and J gave up 4 bases, with 10 bases separating them. CDR3 bases: TGTGCCACCAGCAGAGATCAGGTTTCCGGGGCCAACGTCCTGACTTTC. This codes for CATSRDQVSGANVLTF. Full variable domain (rest looked up from reference TRBV15 and TRBJ2-6): DAMVIQNPRYQVTQFGKPVTLSCSQTLNHNVMYWYQQKSSQAPKLLFHYYDKDFNNEADTPDNFQSRRPNTSFCFLDIRSPGLGDTAMYLCATSRDQVSGANVLTFGAGSRLTVL.

V is TRBV5-1 and J is TRBJ2-3; D is unresolved. With 1 base removed from V and 10 bases from J, the gap between germline ends came to 10 bases. CDR1 is SGHRS, CDR2 YFSETQ, per germline. The length of the CDR3 is 12 residues. The CDR3 coding sequence is TGCGCCAGCAGCTTGTCAAGGGATCCGCAGTATTTT. Its translation is CASSLSRDPQYF.

The chain links TRBV18 to TRBJ1-5; D uncertain. This CDR3 comprises 13 residues. Trimming left V 6 bases short and J 5 bases short, with 11 bases between. The germline V gene has CDR1 KGHSH and CDR2 LQKENI. The CDR3 nucleotides read TGTGCCAGCTCCCCCGACACTGATCAGCCCCAGCATTTT. This codes for CASSPDTDQPQHF.

This clone was found a few times. The chain joins TRBV25-1 to TRBJ1-5; 10 nucleotides agree with TRBD1. The CDR3 runs to 13 residues. Unmatched junction bases numbered 0, after V lost 6 bases and J lost 4 bases. Germline V gene lookup returns CDR1 MGHDK and CDR2 SYGVNS. CDR3: CASRGQGNQPQHF. The CDR3 nucleotides are TGTGCCAGCAGGGGACAGGGGAATCAGCCCCAGCATTTT.